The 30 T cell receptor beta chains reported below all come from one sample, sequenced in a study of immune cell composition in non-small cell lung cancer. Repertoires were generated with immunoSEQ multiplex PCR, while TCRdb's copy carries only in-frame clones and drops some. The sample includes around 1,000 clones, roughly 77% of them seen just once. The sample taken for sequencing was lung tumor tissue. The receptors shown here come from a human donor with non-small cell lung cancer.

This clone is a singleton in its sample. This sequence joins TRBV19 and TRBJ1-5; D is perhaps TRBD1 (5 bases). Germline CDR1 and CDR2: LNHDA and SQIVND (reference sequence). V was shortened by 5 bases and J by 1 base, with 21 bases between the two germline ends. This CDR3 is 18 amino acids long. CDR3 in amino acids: CASSRRAQQALSNQPQHF. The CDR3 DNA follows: TGTGCCAGTAGTCGAAGGGCTCAACAGGCCTTAAGCAATCAGCCCCAGCATTTT.

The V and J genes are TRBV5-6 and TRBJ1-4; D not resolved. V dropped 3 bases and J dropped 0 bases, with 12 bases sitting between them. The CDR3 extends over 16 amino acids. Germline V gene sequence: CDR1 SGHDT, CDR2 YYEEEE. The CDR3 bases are TGTGCCAGCAGCTCCGGTTTGACGGCAACTAATGAAAAACTGTTTTTT. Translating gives CASSSGLTATNEKLFF. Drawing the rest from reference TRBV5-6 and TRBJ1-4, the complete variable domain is DAGVTQSPTHLIKTRGQQVTLRCSPKSGHDTVSWYQQALGQGPQFIFQYYEEEERQRGNFPDRFSGHQFPNYSSELNVNALLLGDSALYLCASSSGLTATNEKLFFGSGTQLSVL.

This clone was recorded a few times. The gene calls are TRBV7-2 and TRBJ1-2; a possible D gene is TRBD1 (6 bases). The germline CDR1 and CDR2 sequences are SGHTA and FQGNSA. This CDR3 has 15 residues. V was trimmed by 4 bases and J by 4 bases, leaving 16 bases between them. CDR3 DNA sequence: TGTGCCAGCAGCTCCGGGGACACACCGACCTATGGCTACACCTTC. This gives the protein CASSSGDTPTYGYTF.

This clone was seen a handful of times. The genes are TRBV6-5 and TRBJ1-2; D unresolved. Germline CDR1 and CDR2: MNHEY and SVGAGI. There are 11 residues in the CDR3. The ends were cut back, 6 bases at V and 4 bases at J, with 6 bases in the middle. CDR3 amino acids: CASSHGYGYTF. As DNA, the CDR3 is TGTGCCAGCAGCCATGGCTATGGCTACACCTTC.

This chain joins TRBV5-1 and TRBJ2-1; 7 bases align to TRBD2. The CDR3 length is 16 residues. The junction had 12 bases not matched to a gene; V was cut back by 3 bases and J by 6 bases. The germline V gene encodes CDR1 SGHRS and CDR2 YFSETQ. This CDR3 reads CASSWGGLGGSNEQFF. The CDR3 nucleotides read TGCGCCAGCAGCTGGGGGGGTCTGGGGGGTTCCAATGAGCAGTTCTTC.

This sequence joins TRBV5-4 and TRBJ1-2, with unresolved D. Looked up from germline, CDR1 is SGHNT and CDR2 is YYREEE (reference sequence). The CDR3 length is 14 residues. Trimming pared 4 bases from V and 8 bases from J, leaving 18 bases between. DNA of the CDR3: TGTGCCAGCAGCACGAGCCACCCAGCGAAGGGCTACACCTTC. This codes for CASSTSHPAKGYTF. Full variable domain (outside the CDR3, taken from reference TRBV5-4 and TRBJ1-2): ETGVTQSPTHLIKTRGQQVTLRCSSQSGHNTVSWYQQALGQGPQFIFQYYREEENGRGNFPPRFSGLQFPNYSSELNVNALELDDSALYLCASSTSHPAKGYTFGSGTRLTVV.

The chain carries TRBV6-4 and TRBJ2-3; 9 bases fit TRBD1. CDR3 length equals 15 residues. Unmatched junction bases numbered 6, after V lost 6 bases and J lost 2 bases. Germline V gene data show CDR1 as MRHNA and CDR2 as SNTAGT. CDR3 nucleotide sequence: TGTGCCAGCAGAGGGACAGGGCTCCTCACAGATACGCAGTATTTT. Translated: CASRGTGLLTDTQYF.

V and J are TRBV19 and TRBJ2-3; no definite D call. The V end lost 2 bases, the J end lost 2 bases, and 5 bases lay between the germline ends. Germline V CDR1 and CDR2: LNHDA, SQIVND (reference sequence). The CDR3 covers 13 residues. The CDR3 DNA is TGTGCCAGTAGTATAAGAGTCACAGATACGCAGTATTTT. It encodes CASSIRVTDTQYF.

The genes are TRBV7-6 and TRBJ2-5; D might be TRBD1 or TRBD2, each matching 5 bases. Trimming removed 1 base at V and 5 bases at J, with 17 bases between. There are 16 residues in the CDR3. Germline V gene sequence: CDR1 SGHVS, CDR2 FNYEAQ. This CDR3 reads CASSLGPGSTGETQYF. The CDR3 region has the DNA TGTGCCAGCAGCTTAGGTCCAGGGTCCACGGGGGAGACCCAGTACTTC.

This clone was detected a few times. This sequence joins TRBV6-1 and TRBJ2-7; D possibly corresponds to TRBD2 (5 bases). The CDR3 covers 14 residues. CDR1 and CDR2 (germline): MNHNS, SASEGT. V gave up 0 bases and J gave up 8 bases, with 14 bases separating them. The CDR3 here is CASSEAGAPGQQYF. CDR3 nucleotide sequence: TGTGCCAGCAGTGAAGCGGGAGCCCCGGGCCAGCAGTACTTC.

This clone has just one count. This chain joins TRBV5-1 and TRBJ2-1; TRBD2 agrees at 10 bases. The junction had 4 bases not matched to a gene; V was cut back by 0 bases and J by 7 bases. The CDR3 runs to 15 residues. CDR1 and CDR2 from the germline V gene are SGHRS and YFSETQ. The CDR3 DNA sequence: TGCGCCAGCAGCTTGGGGACTAGCGGAACGAATGAGCAGTTCTTC. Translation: CASSLGTSGTNEQFF. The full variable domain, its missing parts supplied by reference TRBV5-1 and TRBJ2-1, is KAGVTQTPRYLIKTRGQQVTLSCSPISGHRSVSWYQQTPGQGLQFLFEYFSETQRNKGNFPGRFSGRQFSNSRSEMNVSTLELGDSALYLCASSLGTSGTNEQFFGPGTRLTVL.

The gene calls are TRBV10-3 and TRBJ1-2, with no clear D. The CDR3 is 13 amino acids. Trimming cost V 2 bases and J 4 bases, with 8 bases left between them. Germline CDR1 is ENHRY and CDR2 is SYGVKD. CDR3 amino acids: CAISEGRGYGYTF. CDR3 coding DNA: TGTGCCATCAGTGAGGGGCGGGGCTATGGCTACACCTTC.

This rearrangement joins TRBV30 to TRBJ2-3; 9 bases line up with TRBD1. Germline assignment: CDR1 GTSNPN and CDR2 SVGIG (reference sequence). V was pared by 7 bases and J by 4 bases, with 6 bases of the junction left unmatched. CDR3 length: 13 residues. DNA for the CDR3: TGTGCCTCCGACAGGGGGGCGGCAGATACGCAGTATTTT. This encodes CASDRGAADTQYF.

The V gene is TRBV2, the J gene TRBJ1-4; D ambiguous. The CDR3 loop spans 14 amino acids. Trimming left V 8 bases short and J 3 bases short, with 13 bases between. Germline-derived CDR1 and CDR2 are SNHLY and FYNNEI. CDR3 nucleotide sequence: TGTGCCAGCCTTCGGACCGCATCTAATGAAAAACTGTTTTTT. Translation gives CASLRTASNEKLFF. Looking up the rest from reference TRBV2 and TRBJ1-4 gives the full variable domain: EPEVTQTPSHQVTQMGQEVILRCVPISNHLYFYWYRQILGQKVEFLVSFYNNEISEKSEIFDDQFSVERPDGSNFTLKIRSTKLEDSAMYFCASLRTASNEKLFFGSGTQLSVL.

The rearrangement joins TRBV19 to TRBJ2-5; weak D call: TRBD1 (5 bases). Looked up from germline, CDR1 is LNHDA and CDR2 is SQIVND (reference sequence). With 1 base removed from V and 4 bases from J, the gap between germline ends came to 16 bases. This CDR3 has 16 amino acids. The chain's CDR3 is CASSIVSQGMGETQYF. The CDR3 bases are TGTGCCAGTAGTATAGTCTCTCAGGGAATGGGAGAGACCCAGTACTTC.

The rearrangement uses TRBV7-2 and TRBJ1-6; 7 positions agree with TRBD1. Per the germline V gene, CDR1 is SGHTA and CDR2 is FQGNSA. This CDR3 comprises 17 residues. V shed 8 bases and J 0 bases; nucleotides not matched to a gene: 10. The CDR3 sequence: CASGRPPGGSYNSPLHF. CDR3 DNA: TGTGCCAGCGGAAGACCTCCAGGGGGCTCCTATAATTCACCCCTCCACTTT.

CDR3 region: CASSTSKGEGKTQYF. The CDR3 DNA is TGTGCCAGCAGCACAAGTAAGGGTGAGGGCAAGACCCAGTACTTC. The chain carries TRBV5-4 and TRBJ2-5, with D possibly matching TRBD2 (5 bases). V lost 4 bases, J lost 6 bases, and 19 bases lay in between. This CDR3 has 15 residues. The germline V gene has CDR1 SGHNT and CDR2 YYREEE (reference sequence).

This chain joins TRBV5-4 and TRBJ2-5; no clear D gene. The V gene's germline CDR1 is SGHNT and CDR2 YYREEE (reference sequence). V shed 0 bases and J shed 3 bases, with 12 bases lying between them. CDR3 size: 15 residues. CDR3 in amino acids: CASSLAKEDKETQYF. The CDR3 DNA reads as TGTGCCAGCAGCTTGGCGAAGGAAGACAAAGAGACCCAGTACTTC.

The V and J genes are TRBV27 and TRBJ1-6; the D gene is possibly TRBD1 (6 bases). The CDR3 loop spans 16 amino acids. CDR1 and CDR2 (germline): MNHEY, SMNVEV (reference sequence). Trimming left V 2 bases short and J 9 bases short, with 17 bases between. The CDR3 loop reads CASSLIAGAGSSPLHF. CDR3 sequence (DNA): TGTGCCAGCAGTTTAATTGCGGGGGCAGGAAGTTCACCCCTCCACTTT.

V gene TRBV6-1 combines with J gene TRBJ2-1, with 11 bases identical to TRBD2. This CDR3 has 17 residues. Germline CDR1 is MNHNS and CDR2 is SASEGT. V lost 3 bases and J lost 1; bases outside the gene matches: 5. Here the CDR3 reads CASSELAGGLSYNEQFF. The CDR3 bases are TGTGCCAGCAGTGAGCTAGCGGGGGGCCTATCCTACAATGAGCAGTTCTTC.

The CDR3 DNA reads TGTGCCAGCAGCTCAAGGACAGGGGAAAACTATGGCTACACCTTC. Residues: CASSSRTGENYGYTF. The V gene is TRBV7-9, the J gene TRBJ1-2; 9 positions match TRBD1. Germline CDR1 is SEHNR and CDR2 is FQNEAQ (reference sequence). After removal of 4 bases from V and 2 bases from J, the junction contained 5 bases not matched to a gene. The CDR3 is made up of 15 amino acids.

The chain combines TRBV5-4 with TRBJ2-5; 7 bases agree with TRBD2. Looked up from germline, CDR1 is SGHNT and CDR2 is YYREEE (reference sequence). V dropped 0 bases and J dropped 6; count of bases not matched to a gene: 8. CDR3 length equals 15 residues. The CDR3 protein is CASSLAGGGTKTQYF. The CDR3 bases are TGTGCCAGCAGCTTGGCTGGGGGGGGTACAAAGACCCAGTACTTC.

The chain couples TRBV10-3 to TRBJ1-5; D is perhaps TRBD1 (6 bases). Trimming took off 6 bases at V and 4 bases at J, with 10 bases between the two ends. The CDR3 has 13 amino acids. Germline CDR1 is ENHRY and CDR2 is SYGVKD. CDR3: CAISQGRNQPQHF. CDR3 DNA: TGTGCCATCAGCCAGGGGAGAAATCAGCCCCAGCATTTT.

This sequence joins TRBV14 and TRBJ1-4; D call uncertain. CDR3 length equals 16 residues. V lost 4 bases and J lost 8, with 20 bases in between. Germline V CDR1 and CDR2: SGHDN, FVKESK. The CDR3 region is CASSLSAPARGEKLFF. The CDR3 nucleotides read TGTGCCAGCAGCCTTTCCGCGCCGGCGCGGGGAGAAAAACTGTTTTTT.

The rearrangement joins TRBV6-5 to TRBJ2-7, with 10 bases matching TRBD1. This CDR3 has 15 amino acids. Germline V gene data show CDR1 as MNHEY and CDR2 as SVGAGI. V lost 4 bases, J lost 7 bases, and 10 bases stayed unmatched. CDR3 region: CASSSPGQGIGEQYF. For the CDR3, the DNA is TGTGCCAGCAGTTCGCCGGGACAGGGGATTGGGGAGCAGTACTTC.

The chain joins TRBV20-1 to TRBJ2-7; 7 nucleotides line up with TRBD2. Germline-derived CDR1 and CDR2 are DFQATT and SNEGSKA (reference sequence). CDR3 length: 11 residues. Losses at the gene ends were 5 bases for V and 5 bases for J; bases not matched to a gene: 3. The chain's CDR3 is CSAGLVDEQYF. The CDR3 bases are TGCAGTGCTGGACTAGTCGACGAGCAGTACTTC.

The CDR3 DNA is TGTGCCAGCAGCGTTTCCATTTCCGGCACTGAAGCTTTCTTT. Residues: CASSVSISGTEAFF. The V call is TRBV7-2, the J call TRBJ1-1; D is undetermined. V lost 5 bases and J 4 bases, leaving 14 bases between the germline ends. Germline V lookup: CDR1 SGHTA, CDR2 FQGNSA. The CDR3 has 14 amino acids.

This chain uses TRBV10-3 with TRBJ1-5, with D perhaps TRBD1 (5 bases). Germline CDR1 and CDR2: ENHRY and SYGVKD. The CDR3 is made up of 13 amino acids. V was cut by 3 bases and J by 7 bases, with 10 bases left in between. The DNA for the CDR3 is TGTGCCATCAGTGAAGGGACCGGCCAGCCCCAGCATTTT. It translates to CAISEGTGQPQHF.

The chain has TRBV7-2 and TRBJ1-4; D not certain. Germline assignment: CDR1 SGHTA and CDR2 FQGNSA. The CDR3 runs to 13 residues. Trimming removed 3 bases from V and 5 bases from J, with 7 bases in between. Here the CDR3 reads CASSLDVNEKLFF. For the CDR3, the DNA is TGTGCCAGCAGCTTGGACGTCAATGAAAAACTGTTTTTT.

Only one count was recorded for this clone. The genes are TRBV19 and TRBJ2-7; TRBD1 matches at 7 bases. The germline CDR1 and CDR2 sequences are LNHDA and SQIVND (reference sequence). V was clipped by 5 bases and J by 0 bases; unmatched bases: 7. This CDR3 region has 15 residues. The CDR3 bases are TGTGCCAGTAGTTATACAGGGGAGAGCTCCTACGAGCAGTACTTC. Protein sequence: CASSYTGESSYEQYF.